The 18 T cell receptor beta chains listed next were all sequenced from one sample in a study of blood T cell repertoires in COVID-19. TCRdb's table, derived via immunoSEQ multiplex PCR, lists solely in-frame clones and lacks some. The table has 250,000 or so clones, under 90% seen once. What was sequenced was peripheral blood. These receptors all come from a woman aged 40-49 years who had recovered from COVID-19.

The chain carries TRBV18 and TRBJ1-1; no firm D call. Trimming shortened V by 6 bases and J by 1 base, and 12 bases separated the two germline ends. The germline V gene has CDR1 KGHSH and CDR2 LQKENI. This CDR3 contains 14 residues. As DNA, the CDR3 is TGTGCCAGCTCTGTTGGTGGGCGGAACACTGAAGCTTTCTTT. Protein: CASSVGGRNTEAFF.

CDR3 DNA: TGTGCCAGCAGTTTACGAAGCGGGAGGATAGATACGCAGTATTTT. Protein: CASSLRSGRIDTQYF. The chain carries TRBV27 and TRBJ2-3; the match to TRBD2 covers 9 bases. Germline CDR1 is MNHEY and CDR2 is SMNVEV (reference sequence). V dropped 2 bases and J dropped 5; count of bases not matched to a gene: 5. The CDR3 runs 15 residues.

The chain couples TRBV19 to TRBJ2-1; 9 bases are a match to TRBD2. The CDR3 is made up of 15 amino acids. Germline V lookup: CDR1 LNHDA, CDR2 SQIVND (reference sequence). J lost 10 bases, V lost 3 bases, and 10 bases had no gene match. This chain's CDR3 is CASSIIAGVDGEQFF. DNA for the CDR3: TGTGCCAGTAGTATCATAGCGGGAGTTGACGGAGAGCAGTTCTTC.

This clone was seen at least ten times. This chain joins TRBV2 and TRBJ1-5; maybe TRBD1 (6 bases). The CDR3 is made up of 16 amino acids. V lost 6 bases to trimming and J lost 2 bases, with 17 bases between them. The germline V gene has CDR1 SNHLY and CDR2 FYNNEI. DNA for the CDR3: TGTGCCAGCAGGGCCAGCAGGGGCGCGGGCAATCAGCCCCAGCATTTT. Its translation: CASRASRGAGNQPQHF.

J is TRBJ2-2 and V is TRBV13; 8 bases match TRBD2. V was clipped by 5 bases and J by 1 base; unmatched bases: 6. CDR1 is PRHDT and CDR2 is FYEKMQ in the germline V gene (reference sequence). The CDR3 spans 16 residues. CDR3 sequence (DNA): TGTGCCAGCAGCCACCCGAGCGGGGGGAACACCGGGGAGCTGTTTTTT. Amino acids: CASSHPSGGNTGELFF.

V and J are TRBV10-2 and TRBJ2-7, with D possibly being TRBD2 (6 bases). There are 14 residues in the CDR3. Trimming pared 6 bases from V and 3 bases from J, leaving 15 bases between. CDR1 and CDR2 (germline): WSHSY, SAAADI. CDR3 coding DNA: TGCGCCAGCAGCCCCAAGTACGGGGGCTACGAGCAGTACTTC. As protein: CASSPKYGGYEQYF.

The V and J genes are TRBV7-9 and TRBJ2-1; the D is unclear. The germline gives CDR1 SEHNR, CDR2 FQNEAQ (reference sequence). The CDR3 spans 15 residues. V lost 5 bases to trimming and J lost 1 base, with 12 bases between them. In nucleotides, the CDR3 is TGTGCCAGCAGCCGTCCTGGGCAGTCCTACAATGAGCAGTTCTTC. This sequence encodes CASSRPGQSYNEQFF.

CDR3 DNA: TGTGCCAGCTCACCACCTGTGGGCGAGACCCAGTACTTC. Its protein product is CASSPPVGETQYF. The J gene is TRBJ2-5, the V gene TRBV18; no reliable D call. The germline CDR1 and CDR2 sequences are KGHSH and LQKENI. The length of the CDR3 is 13 residues. V dropped 0 bases and J dropped 5 bases, with 7 bases sitting between them.

The chain recombines TRBV5-4 with TRBJ2-3; 7 bases are a match to TRBD2. This CDR3 comprises 16 residues. V trimming: 4 bases; J trimming: 2 bases; junction bases outside the gene matches: 10. The germline V gene has CDR1 SGHNT and CDR2 YYREEE (reference sequence). DNA for the CDR3: TGTGCCAGCAGCCTCGCTAGCGGACCGAACACAGATACGCAGTATTTT. This gives the protein CASSLASGPNTDTQYF.

CDR3 region: CATHRGPYNEQFF. The CDR3 DNA sequence: TGTGCCACCCACAGGGGGCCTTACAATGAGCAGTTCTTC. This chain connects TRBV19 to TRBJ2-1, with 9 nucleotides matching TRBD1. Germline trimming cut 10 bases from V and 4 bases from J; bases unmatched to any gene: 5. This CDR3 has 13 residues. Germline-derived CDR1 and CDR2 are LNHDA and SQIVND (reference sequence).

The chain's CDR3 is CSASEASGAYEQYF. CDR3 nucleotides: TGCAGTGCTAGTGAGGCTAGCGGGGCCTACGAGCAGTACTTC. This chain joins TRBV20-1 and TRBJ2-7; 9 bases map to TRBD2. V shed 3 bases, J shed 2 bases, and the junction held 5 bases outside the gene matches. This CDR3 region has 14 residues. The germline V gene encodes CDR1 DFQATT and CDR2 SNEGSKA (reference sequence).

The gene calls are TRBV9 and TRBJ2-5; D is perhaps TRBD2 (5 bases). This CDR3 region has 13 residues. Trimming took off 0 bases at V and 5 bases at J, with 8 bases between the two ends. The germline V gene has CDR1 SGDLS and CDR2 YYNGEE. For the CDR3, the DNA is TGTGCCAGCAGCGTAGCTACGGGGGAGACCCAGTACTTC. Its translation: CASSVATGETQYF.

The V call is TRBV5-5, the J call TRBJ1-2; possibly TRBD1 for D (6 bases). Trimming stripped 4 bases from V and 8 bases from J, with 15 bases between. The CDR3 totals 13 residues. The germline gives CDR1 SGHKS, CDR2 YYEKEE (reference sequence). Written as DNA, the CDR3 is TGTGCCAGCAGCCGCGGGGGCCTTGGCGGCTACACCTTC. Amino acid sequence: CASSRGGLGGYTF.

V usage is TRBV7-9 and J usage is TRBJ1-6; TRBD1 is a possible D gene (6 bases). The V end was cut by 5 bases, the J end by 7 bases, with 15 bases between. Per the germline V gene, CDR1 is SEHNR and CDR2 is FQNEAQ (reference sequence). This CDR3 has 15 residues. CDR3 protein: CASSPAGAKNSPLHF. The CDR3 nucleotides are TGTGCCAGCAGCCCCGCGGGGGCTAAGAATTCACCCCTCCACTTT.

The V call is TRBV14, the J call TRBJ2-1; TRBD2 matches at 12 bases. V trimming: 1 base; J trimming: 1 base; junction bases outside the gene matches: 14. The V gene's germline CDR1 is SGHDN and CDR2 FVKESK. This CDR3 spans 21 amino acids. The CDR3 spells CASSQGSGTSGFWRSYNEQFF. In nucleotides, the CDR3 is TGTGCCAGCAGCCAAGGTTCCGGGACTAGCGGGTTTTGGAGATCCTACAATGAGCAGTTCTTC. Full variable domain (rest looked up from reference TRBV14 and TRBJ2-1): EAGVTQFPSHSVIEKGQTVTLRCDPISGHDNLYWYRRVMGKEIKFLLHFVKESKQDESGMPNNRFLAERTGGTYSTLKVQPAELEDSGVYFCASSQGSGTSGFWRSYNEQFFGPGTRLTVL.

The V and J genes are TRBV4-1 and TRBJ1-2; 8 positions match TRBD1. The ends lost 1 base at V and 4 bases at J; junction bases unmatched: 5. CDR1 MGHRA and CDR2 YSYEKL come from the germline V gene. The CDR3 consists of 15 residues. CDR3 sequence: CASSQVAGGPYGYTF. The CDR3 DNA sequence: TGCGCCAGCAGCCAAGTGGCAGGGGGCCCCTATGGCTACACCTTC.

Here the CDR3 DNA reads TGTGCCAGCAGTGTAGGGCCCGGGGGCATTCAGTACTTC. Translation gives CASSVGPGGIQYF. The rearrangement links TRBV2 to TRBJ2-4; a possible D gene is TRBD2 (6 bases). V lost 4 bases and J 9 bases, leaving 13 bases between the germline ends. CDR1 is SNHLY and CDR2 is FYNNEI in the germline V gene. The CDR3 totals 13 residues. Filled out from reference TRBV2 and TRBJ2-4, the complete variable domain reads EPEVTQTPSHQVTQMGQEVILRCVPISNHLYFYWYRQILGQKVEFLVSFYNNEISEKSEIFDDQFSVERPDGSNFTLKIRSTKLEDSAMYFCASSVGPGGIQYFGAGTRLSVL.

CDR3 sequence: CASSPGQGERSNQPQHF. The CDR3 DNA reads as TGTGCCAGCTCACCAGGACAGGGGGAAAGGAGCAATCAGCCCCAGCATTTT. The chain combines TRBV18 with TRBJ1-5; 10 nucleotides align to TRBD1. The trim removed 2 bases at V and 1 base at J, leaving 5 bases unmatched. CDR1 and CDR2 from the germline V gene are KGHSH and LQKENI. The CDR3 runs 17 residues.